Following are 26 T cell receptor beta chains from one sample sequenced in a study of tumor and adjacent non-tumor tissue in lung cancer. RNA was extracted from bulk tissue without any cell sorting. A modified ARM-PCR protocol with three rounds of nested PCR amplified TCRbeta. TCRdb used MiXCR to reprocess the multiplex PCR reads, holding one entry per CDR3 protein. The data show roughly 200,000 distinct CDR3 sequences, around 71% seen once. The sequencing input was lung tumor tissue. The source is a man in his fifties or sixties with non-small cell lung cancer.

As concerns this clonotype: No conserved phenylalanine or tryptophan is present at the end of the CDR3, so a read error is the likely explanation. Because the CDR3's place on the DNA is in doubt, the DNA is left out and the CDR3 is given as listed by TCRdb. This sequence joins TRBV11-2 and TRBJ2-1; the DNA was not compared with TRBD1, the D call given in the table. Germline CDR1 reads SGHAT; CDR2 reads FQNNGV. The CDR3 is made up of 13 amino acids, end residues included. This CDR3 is CASSLDQGVEHFI.

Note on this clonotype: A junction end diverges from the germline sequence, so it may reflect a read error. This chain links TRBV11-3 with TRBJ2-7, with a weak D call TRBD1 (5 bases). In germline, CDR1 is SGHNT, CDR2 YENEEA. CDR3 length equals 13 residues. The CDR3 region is CVSSLDSSYEQYF. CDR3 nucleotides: TGTGTCAGCAGCTTAGACAGTTCCTACGAGCAGTACTTC. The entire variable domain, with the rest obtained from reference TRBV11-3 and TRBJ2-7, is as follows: EAGVVQSPRYKIIEKKQPVAFWCNPISGHNTLYWYLQNLGQGPELLIRYENEEAVDDSQLPKDRFSAERLKGVDSTLKIQPAELGDSAVYLCVSSLDSSYEQYFGPGTRLTVT.

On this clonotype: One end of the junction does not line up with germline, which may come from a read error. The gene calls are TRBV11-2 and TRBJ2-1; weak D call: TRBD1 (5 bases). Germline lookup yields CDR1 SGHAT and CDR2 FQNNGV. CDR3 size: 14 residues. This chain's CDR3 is CASSGRGSYNGQFF. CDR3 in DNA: TGTGCCAGCAGTGGAAGGGGCTCCTACAATGGGCAGTTCTTC.

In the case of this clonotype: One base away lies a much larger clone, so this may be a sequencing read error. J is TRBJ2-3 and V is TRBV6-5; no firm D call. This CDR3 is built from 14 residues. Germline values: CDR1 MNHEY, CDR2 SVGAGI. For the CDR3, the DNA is TGTGCCAGCAGTCCTCGGGTCAACACAGATACGCCGTATTTT. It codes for CASSPRVNTDTPYF.

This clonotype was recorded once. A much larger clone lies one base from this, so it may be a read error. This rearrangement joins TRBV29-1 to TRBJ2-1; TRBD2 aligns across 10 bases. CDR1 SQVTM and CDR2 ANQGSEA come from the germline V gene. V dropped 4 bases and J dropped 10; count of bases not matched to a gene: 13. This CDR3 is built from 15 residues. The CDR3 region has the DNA TGCAGCGTTGTAATAGCGGGAGGTCTGGGGGGGGAGCAGTTCTTC. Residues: CSVVIAGGLGGEQFF.

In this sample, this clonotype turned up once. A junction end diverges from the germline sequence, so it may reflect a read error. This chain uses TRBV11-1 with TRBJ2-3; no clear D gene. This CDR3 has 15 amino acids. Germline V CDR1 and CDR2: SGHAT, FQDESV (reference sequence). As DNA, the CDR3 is TGTGCCAGCAGCATGTTTATAGGGATCACAGATACGCTGTATTTT. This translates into CASSMFIGITDTLYF. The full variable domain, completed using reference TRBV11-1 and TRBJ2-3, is EAEVAQSPRYKITEKSQAVAFWCDPISGHATLYWYRQILGQGPELLVQFQDESVVDDSQLPKDRFSAERLKGVDSTLKIQPAELGDSAMYLCASSMFIGITDTLYFGPGTRLTVL.

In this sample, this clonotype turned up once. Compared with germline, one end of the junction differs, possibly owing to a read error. The CDR3 sequence: CASSYSKGYSNEPQHF. The CDR3 DNA reads TGTGCCAGTAGTTACTCGAAGGGATATAGCAATGAGCCCCAGCATTTT. The chain has TRBV6-6 and TRBJ1-5; no clear D. The CDR3 is made up of 16 amino acids. CDR1 and CDR2 (germline): MNHNY, SVGAGI (reference sequence).

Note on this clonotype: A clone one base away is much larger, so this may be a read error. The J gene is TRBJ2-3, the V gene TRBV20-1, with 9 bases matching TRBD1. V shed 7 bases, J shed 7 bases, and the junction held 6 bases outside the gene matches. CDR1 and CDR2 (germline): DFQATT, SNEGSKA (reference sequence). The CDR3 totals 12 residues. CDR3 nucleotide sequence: TGCAGTGGGGGACAGGGCATTTATACGCAGTATTTT. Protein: CSGGQGIYTQYF.

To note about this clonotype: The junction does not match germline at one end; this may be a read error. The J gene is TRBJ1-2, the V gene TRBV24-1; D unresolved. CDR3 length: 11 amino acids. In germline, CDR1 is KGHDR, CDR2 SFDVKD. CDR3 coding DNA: TGTGCCACCAGTAATTTGTTAGGCTACACCTTC. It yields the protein CATSNLLGYTF.

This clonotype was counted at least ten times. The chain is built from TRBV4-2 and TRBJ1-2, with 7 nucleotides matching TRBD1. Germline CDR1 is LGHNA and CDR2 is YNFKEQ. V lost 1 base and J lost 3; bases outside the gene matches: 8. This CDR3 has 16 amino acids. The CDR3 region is CASSQVLQGQDYGYTF. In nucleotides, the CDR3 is TGTGCCAGCAGCCAAGTACTACAGGGGCAAGACTATGGCTACACCTTC.

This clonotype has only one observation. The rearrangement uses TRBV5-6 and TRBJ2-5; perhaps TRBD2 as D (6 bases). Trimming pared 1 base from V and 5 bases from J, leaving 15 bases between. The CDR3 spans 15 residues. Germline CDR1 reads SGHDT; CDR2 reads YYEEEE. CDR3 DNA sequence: TGTGCCAGCAGCTTGCTCGTCGGGAGCGTCGAGACCCAGTACTTC. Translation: CASSLLVGSVETQYF.

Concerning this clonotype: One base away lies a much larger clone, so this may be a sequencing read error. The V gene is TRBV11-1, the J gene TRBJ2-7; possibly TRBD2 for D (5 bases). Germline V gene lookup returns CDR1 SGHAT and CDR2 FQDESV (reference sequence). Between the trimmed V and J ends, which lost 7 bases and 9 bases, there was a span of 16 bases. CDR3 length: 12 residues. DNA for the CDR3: TGTGCCAGCAACCCACTAGAGGGCGGGCAGTACTTC. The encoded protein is CASNPLEGGQYF.

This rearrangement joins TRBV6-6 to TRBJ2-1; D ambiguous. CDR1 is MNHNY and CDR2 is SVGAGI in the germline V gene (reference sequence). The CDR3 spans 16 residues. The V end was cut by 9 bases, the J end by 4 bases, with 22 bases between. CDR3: CASSPGRSGTYNEQFF. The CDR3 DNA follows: TGTGCCAGTAGTCCAGGCCGTTCCGGCACGTACAATGAGCAGTTCTTC.

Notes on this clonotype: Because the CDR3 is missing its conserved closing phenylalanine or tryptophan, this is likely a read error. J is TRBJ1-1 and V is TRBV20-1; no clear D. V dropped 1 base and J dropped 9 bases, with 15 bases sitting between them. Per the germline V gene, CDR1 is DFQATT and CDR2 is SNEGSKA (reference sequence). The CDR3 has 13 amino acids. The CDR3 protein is CSARAVKNPKAFY. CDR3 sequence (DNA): TGCAGTGCTAGAGCGGTCAAGAACCCTAAAGCTTTCTAT.

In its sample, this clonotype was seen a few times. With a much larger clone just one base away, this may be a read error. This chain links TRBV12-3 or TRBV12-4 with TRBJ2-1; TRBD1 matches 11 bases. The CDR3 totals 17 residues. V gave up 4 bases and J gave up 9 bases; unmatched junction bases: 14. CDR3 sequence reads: CASSSPGQGDPKAEQFF. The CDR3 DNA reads TGTGCCAGCAGTTCCCCGGGACAGGGGGATCCCAAGGCTGAGCAGTTCTTC.

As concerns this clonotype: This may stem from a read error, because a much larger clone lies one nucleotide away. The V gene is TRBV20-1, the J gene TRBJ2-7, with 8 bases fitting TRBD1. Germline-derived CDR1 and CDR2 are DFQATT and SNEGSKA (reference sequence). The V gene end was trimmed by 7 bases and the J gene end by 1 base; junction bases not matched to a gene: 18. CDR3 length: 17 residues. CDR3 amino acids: CSVKSDRVGGGSYEQYF. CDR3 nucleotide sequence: TGCAGTGTTAAATCGGACAGGGTAGGCGGAGGGTCCTACGAGCAGTACTTC.

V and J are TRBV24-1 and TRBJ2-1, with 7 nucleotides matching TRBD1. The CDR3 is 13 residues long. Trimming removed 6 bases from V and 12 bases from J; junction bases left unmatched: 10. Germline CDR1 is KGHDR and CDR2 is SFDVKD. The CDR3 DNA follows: TGTGCCACCAGTAGAGACAGGGACGAGGTGCAGTTCTTC. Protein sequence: CATSRDRDEVQFF.

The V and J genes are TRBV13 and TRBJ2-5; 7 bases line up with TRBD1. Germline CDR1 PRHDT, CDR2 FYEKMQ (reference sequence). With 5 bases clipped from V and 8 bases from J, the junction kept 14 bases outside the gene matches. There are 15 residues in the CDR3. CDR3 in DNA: TGTGCCAGCAGCACGGCGCCAGGGGGTTGGGATACCCAGTACTTC. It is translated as CASSTAPGGWDTQYF.

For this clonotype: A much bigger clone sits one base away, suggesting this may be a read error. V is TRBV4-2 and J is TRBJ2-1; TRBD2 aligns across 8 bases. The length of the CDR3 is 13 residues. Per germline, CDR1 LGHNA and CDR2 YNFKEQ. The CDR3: CASIQERAGERFF. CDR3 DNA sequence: TGTGCCAGCATCCAAGAAAGAGCGGGAGAAAGGTTCTTC.

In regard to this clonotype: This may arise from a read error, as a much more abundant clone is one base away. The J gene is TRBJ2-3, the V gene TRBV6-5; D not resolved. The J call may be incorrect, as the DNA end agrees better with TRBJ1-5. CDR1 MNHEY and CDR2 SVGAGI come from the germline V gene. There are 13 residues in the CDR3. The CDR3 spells CASSGLVGDTQHF. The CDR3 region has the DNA TGTGCCAGCAGTGGACTTGTAGGAGATACGCAGCATTTT.

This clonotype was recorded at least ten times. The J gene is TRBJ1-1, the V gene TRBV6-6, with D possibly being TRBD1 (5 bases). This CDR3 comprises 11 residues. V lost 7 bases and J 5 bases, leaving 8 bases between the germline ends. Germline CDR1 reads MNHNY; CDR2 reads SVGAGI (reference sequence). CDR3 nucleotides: TGTGCCAGCACGGGGGAGACTGAAGCTTTCTTT. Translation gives CASTGETEAFF.

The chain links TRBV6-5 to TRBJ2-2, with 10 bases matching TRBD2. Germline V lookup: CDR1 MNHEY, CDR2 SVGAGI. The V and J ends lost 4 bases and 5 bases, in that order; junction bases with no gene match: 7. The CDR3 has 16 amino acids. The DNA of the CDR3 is TGTGCCAGCAGTTCTTACCTAGCGGGAGTTACCGGGGAGCTGTTTTTT. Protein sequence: CASSSYLAGVTGELFF.

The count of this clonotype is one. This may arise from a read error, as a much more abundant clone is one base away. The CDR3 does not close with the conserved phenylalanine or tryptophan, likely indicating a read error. The CDR3 DNA reads TGTGCCAGCAGTGGTCGACAGGGAAGGCAGCCCCAGCATATT. Protein product: CASSGRQGRQPQHI. This chain uses TRBV6-1 with TRBJ1-5; 7 nucleotides line up with TRBD1. Germline CDR1 is MNHNS and CDR2 is SASEGT. The trim removed 4 bases at V and 7 bases at J, leaving 7 bases unmatched. The CDR3 length is 14 residues.

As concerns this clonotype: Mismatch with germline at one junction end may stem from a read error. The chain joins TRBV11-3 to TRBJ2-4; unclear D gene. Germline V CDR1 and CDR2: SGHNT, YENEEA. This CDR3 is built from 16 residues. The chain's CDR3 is CASRPSYYLAKNIKYF. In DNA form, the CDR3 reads TGTGCCAGCAGGCCCTCATATTATTTAGCCAAAAACATTAAGTACTTC.

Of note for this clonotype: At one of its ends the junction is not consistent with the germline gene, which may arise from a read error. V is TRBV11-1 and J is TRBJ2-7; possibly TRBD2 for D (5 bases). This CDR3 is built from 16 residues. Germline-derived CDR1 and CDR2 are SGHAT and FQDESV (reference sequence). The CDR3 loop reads CASILAIRSNSYEQYF. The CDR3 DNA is TGCGCCAGCATCTTAGCGATTCGTAGCAACTCCTACGAGCAGTACTTC. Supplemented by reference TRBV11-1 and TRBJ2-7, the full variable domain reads EAEVAQSPRYKITEKSQAVAFWCDPISGHATLYWYRQILGQGPELLVQFQDESVVDDSQLPKDRFSAERLKGVDSTLKIQPAELGDSAMYLCASILAIRSNSYEQYFGPGTRLTVT.

This CDR3 reads CASSQQGNGELFF. DNA for the CDR3: TGCGCCAGCAGCCAACAGGGAAACGGGGAGCTGTTTTTT. The rearrangement joins TRBV5-1 to TRBJ2-2, with a weak D call TRBD1 (6 bases). The CDR3 extends over 13 amino acids. V was cut by 4 bases and J by 7 bases, with 11 bases left in between. Per the germline V gene, CDR1 is SGHRS and CDR2 is YFSETQ.